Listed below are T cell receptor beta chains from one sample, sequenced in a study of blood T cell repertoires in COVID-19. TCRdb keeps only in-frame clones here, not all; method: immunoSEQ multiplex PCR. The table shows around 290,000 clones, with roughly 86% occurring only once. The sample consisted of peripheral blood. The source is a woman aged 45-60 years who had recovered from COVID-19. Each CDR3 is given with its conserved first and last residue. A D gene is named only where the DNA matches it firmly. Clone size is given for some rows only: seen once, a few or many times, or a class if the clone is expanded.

TGTGCCAGTAGTTTGTCTTGGACAGGGTACACAGATACGCAGTATTTT,CASSLSWTGYTDTQYF,NA,TRBV19,TRBJ2-3,TRBD1
TGTGCCAGCAGCTTAGAAAGGACAGTTCACACGCAGTATTTT,CASSLERTVHTQYF,few,TRBV7-2,TRBJ2-3,NA
TGTGCCAGCAGCCCCCCCCGACAGTCCCCCCAGCATTTT,CASSPPRQSPQHF,once,TRBV11-2,TRBJ1-5,NA
TGTGCCAGCAGTCGACTAGCGGGGGGGCGGGATACGCAGTATTTT,CASSRLAGGRDTQYF,NA,TRBV6-5,TRBJ2-3,TRBD2
TGTGCCAGCAGTGAAGCGGGAGCATACGGAAAGTACTTC,CASSEAGAYGKYF,once,TRBV2,TRBJ2-7,NA
TGTGCCAGCAGTTTCGACAGGGTTCTGGGCTACACCTTC,CASSFDRVLGYTF,NA,TRBV7-2,TRBJ1-2,TRBD1
TGTGCCAGCAGCTTAGGGGGGGTGACAGGGAGTGTCCCCGAGCAGTTCTTC,CASSLGGVTGSVPEQFF,NA,TRBV7-9,TRBJ2-1,NA
TGTGCCTGGAGTGATGGCAGGGACTATGGCTACACCTTC,CAWSDGRDYGYTF,NA,TRBV30,TRBJ1-2,NA
TGTGCCAGCAGCGTGAGTGCTACAACTAATGAAAAACTGTTTTTT,CASSVSATTNEKLFF,few,TRBV9,TRBJ1-4,NA
TGCGCCAGCAGCCATTTATTGAGACAGCCCACTGAAGCTTTCTTT,CASSHLLRQPTEAFF,NA,TRBV4-3,TRBJ1-1,NA
TGTGCCAGTACCCTCGGTAACTATGGCTACACCTTC,CASTLGNYGYTF,NA,TRBV19,TRBJ1-2,NA
TGTGCCAGCAGTGACAGGGGACGTGCTGGAAACACCATATATTTT,CASSDRGRAGNTIYF,NA,TRBV2,TRBJ1-3,NA
TGTGCCAGCAGCCTCGGGGGGGCCCCCTACAATGAGCAGTTCTTC,CASSLGGAPYNEQFF,NA,TRBV11-2,TRBJ2-1,TRBD2
TGTGCCAGCAGTCATCCTGACAGGGGAAGGAACACCGGGGAGCTGTTTTTT,CASSHPDRGRNTGELFF,NA,TRBV7-9,TRBJ2-2,TRBD1
TGTGCCAGCAAGACTAGCGGGGGGGCCGGTGAGCAGTTCTTC,CASKTSGGAGEQFF,NA,TRBV6-4,TRBJ2-1,TRBD2
TGCGCCAGCAGCCAAGAGGGGAGCGGGGGGACAGCAGATACGCAGTATTTT,CASSQEGSGGTADTQYF,NA,TRBV4-1,TRBJ2-3,TRBD2
TGTGCCAGCAGCGCCCGAACTACAACTAGCACAGATACGCAGTATTTT,CASSARTTTSTDTQYF,NA,TRBV9,TRBJ2-3,NA
TGTGCCAGCAGAACCATCGGGACAGGGAACAATGAGCAGTTCTTC,CASRTIGTGNNEQFF,NA,TRBV6-5,TRBJ2-1,TRBD1
TGCAGTGCTAGTGGTTTCGGGTGGGAGTCTAGTCGCGCAGATACGCAGTATTTT,CSASGFGWESSRADTQYF,NA,TRBV20-1,TRBJ2-3,NA
TGTGCCAGCAGTTATGAAGGAGTACAGCCCCAGCATTTT,CASSYEGVQPQHF,few,TRBV6-2/TRBV6-3,TRBJ1-5,NA
TGTGCCAGCAGCTCGGACAGCTCCTACAATGAGCAGTTCTTC,CASSSDSSYNEQFF,NA,TRBV7-2,TRBJ2-1,NA
TGCAGCGTTGAAGTGGGACAGGGGTTAGGCACTGAAGCTTTCTTT,CSVEVGQGLGTEAFF,NA,TRBV29-1,TRBJ1-1,TRBD1
TGTGCCAGCAGGGAGAGCGGGGGGCGGGTTGATGAGCAGTTCTTC,CASRESGGRVDEQFF,NA,TRBV28,TRBJ2-1,TRBD2
TGTGCCAGCTCACCTGGCGCAGCTGCGGGAGAGCAGTACTTC,CASSPGAAAGEQYF,NA,TRBV18,TRBJ2-7,NA
TGTGCCAGCAGTTTATCGCGACTAGCGGGACCCACAGATACGCAGTATTTT,CASSLSRLAGPTDTQYF,NA,TRBV27,TRBJ2-3,TRBD2
TGTGCCAGCAGCTTTAACGGGGGGCCCTATGGCTACACCTTC,CASSFNGGPYGYTF,NA,TRBV7-2,TRBJ1-2,NA
TGTGCCAGCAGTGAGGACAACAGGGGGACTGAAGCTTTCTTT,CASSEDNRGTEAFF,NA,TRBV6-1,TRBJ1-1,TRBD1
TGTGCCAGCAGTTTTTCAGCGAACTACAATGAGCAGTTCTTC,CASSFSANYNEQFF,NA,TRBV27,TRBJ2-1,NA
TGTGCCAGCAGTGAATCCAGGGTTGTCGGGGAGCTGTTTTTT,CASSESRVVGELFF,NA,TRBV6-1,TRBJ2-2,NA
TGTGCCAGCAGCTTAGGCCTAGCGGGAGGGGCCGGGGACACCGGGGAGCTGTTTTTT,CASSLGLAGGAGDTGELFF,few,TRBV7-2,TRBJ2-2,TRBD2
TGCGCCAGCAGCTTCCACGGCACCGGGGAGCTGTTTTTT,CASSFHGTGELFF,once,TRBV5-1,TRBJ2-2,NA
TGTGCCAGCAGAACCTTTGCGGGAGAGCAGTACTTC,CASRTFAGEQYF,NA,TRBV28,TRBJ2-7,NA
TGCAGTGCTAGTGGGCGGGGGTTGCGAGAAAAACTGTTTTTT,CSASGRGLREKLFF,NA,TRBV20-1,TRBJ1-4,NA
TGCGCCAGCAGCTCCGCCTCGCAGTCAGATACGCAGTATTTT,CASSSASQSDTQYF,once,TRBV5-1,TRBJ2-3,NA
TGTGCCAGCAGCCGAAATAGCGGGAGGGGCACAGATACGCAGTATTTT,CASSRNSGRGTDTQYF,NA,TRBV28,TRBJ2-3,TRBD2
TGTGCCATCAGTGGAGGCGGGGGCTCAGATACGCAGTATTTT,CAISGGGGSDTQYF,NA,TRBV10-3,TRBJ2-3,NA
TGCGCCAGCAGCCAAGAGGACAGGACGATTAACTATGGCTACACCTTC,CASSQEDRTINYGYTF,NA,TRBV4-3,TRBJ1-2,TRBD1